This T cell receptor beta chain was recovered during a study of regulatory T cells in long-lasting Graves disease. General study findings and limits: It was in persistent disease that TRBV28, TRBJ1-2 and TRBJ2-5 were favored.

In its sample, this clonotype was seen a few times. Its antigen remains unidentified. Time point: newly diagnosed GD, antithyroid drugs for less than 3 months. After RNA was extracted from PBMCs, the TCR library was made from it. The patients were enrolled through endocrinology in Xi'an, China. Libraries of TCR beta came from iRepertoire HTBI primers plus Arm-PCR of CDR3 regions. TCRdb called the multiplex PCR reads again in MiXCR, with one record for every CDR3 protein. The table has under 500,000 distinct CDR3 sequences, about a sixth seen once. Looked up from germline, CDR1 is MNHEY and CDR2 is SVGAGI. V lost 7 bases and J lost 4; bases outside the gene matches: 8. The CDR3 loop spans 15 amino acids. The same sample was also studied in work on T cells in Graves' hyperthyroidism and ophthalmopathy.

This chain uses TRBV6-5 with TRBJ2-1, with 9 positions matching TRBD1. The sequenced sample was peripheral blood mononuclear cells (PBMCs), obtained at new diagnosis, from a patient treated with antithyroid drugs. This TCR derives from a woman aged 25 to 39 with Graves disease. CDR3: CASNIDRGDYNEQFF. Written as DNA, the CDR3 is TGTGCCAGCAATATAGACAGGGGGGATTACAATGAGCAGTTCTTC.